Listed here are 5 T cell receptor beta chains from one sample, sequenced in a study of T cell responses to AZD1222 COVID-19 vaccine. TCRdb's table, derived via immunoSEQ multiplex PCR, lists solely in-frame clones and lacks some. The sample includes roughly 160,000 clones, under 95% of them seen just once. The source was peripheral blood, collected 28 days after the second AZD1222 dose. The receptor source for this set is an adult who received the AZD1222 COVID-19 vaccine.

This CDR3 reads CASSTPGLAFDEQYF. The CDR3, as DNA: TGTGCCAGTAGTACTCCGGGACTAGCTTTCGACGAGCAGTACTTC. The genes are TRBV19 and TRBJ2-7, with 9 positions matching TRBD2. The CDR3 length is 15 residues. Trimming cost V 4 bases and J 5 bases; bases outside gene matches: 9. CDR1 LNHDA and CDR2 SQIVND come from the germline V gene (reference sequence).

The genes are TRBV19 and TRBJ2-1, with D maybe TRBD1 (5 bases). CDR1 and CDR2 (germline): LNHDA, SQIVND (reference sequence). V lost 0 bases and J lost 2, with 8 bases in between. CDR3 length equals 15 residues. The CDR3 DNA reads as TGTGCCAGTAGTATAGATCAGACAGCCTACAATGAGCAGTTCTTC. This gives the protein CASSIDQTAYNEQFF.

The V and J genes are TRBV5-8 and TRBJ1-1; no definite D call. The CDR3 contains 12 residues. The germline CDR1 and CDR2 sequences are SGHTS and YDEGEE. V lost 2 bases and J lost 12, with 14 bases in between. The CDR3 region has the DNA TGTGCCAGCAGCTTCCAAGCCCGGGTTCCTTTCTTT. Encoded protein: CASSFQARVPFF.

This chain links TRBV10-3 with TRBJ2-7; 8 nucleotides match TRBD2. The germline V gene encodes CDR1 ENHRY and CDR2 SYGVKD. V lost 3 bases to trimming and J lost 2 bases; unmatched junction nucleotides: 6. This CDR3 region has 15 residues. Here the CDR3 reads CAISDGGAQTYEQYF. CDR3 DNA sequence: TGTGCCATCAGTGACGGGGGGGCGCAGACCTACGAGCAGTACTTC.

The gene calls are TRBV7-9 and TRBJ1-2; D is possibly TRBD1 (5 bases). Germline V gives CDR1 SEHNR, CDR2 FQNEAQ (reference sequence). V lost 3 bases to trimming and J lost 7 bases, with 12 bases between them. The CDR3 is 13 amino acids. The CDR3 loop reads CASSFTGVFGYTF. Here the CDR3 DNA reads TGTGCCAGCAGCTTCACGGGGGTGTTTGGCTACACCTTC.